A single sample is the source of the 20 T cell receptor beta chains below, sequenced in a study of shared clonotypes between healthy human individuals. The protocol was immunoSEQ multiplex PCR, while the TCRdb copy is restricted to in-frame clones and leaves out a portion. The repertoire holds 2 million to 2.5 million clones, almost 96% seen once, with around 0.13% in the top ten. The sequenced sample consisted of naive CD4+ T cells sorted from blood. Subset in this sample: CD45RA+ positively selected. All receptors come from a man younger than 30 in good health.

As to this clone: Other DNA sequences from this sample encode an identical CDR3 as well. Written as DNA, the CDR3 is TGTGCCAGCAGCTTACTAGCGGGTGTGACAGATACGCAGTATTTT. This encodes CASSLLAGVTDTQYF. V usage is TRBV7-2 and J usage is TRBJ2-3; 8 nucleotides agree with TRBD2. Germline assignment: CDR1 SGHTA and CDR2 FQGNSA. Germline trimming cut 2 bases from V and 3 bases from J; bases unmatched to any gene: 4. The CDR3 length is 15 residues.

The V call is TRBV5-4, the J call TRBJ2-3, with 8 bases aligning to TRBD1. Losses at the gene ends were 4 bases for V and 1 base for J; bases not matched to a gene: 2. Per germline, CDR1 SGHNT and CDR2 YYREEE (reference sequence). CDR3 length: 14 amino acids. CDR3 in DNA: TGTGCCAGCAGCAAGGGACAGGGCACAGATACGCAGTATTTT. This encodes CASSKGQGTDTQYF.

The chain combines TRBV5-6 with TRBJ2-1; the match to TRBD2 covers 12 bases. CDR1 and CDR2 (germline): SGHDT, YYEEEE. CDR3 length equals 17 residues. J lost 2 bases, V lost 3 bases, and 6 bases had no gene match. The CDR3 sequence is CASSYRTSGVTYNEQFF. Here the CDR3 DNA reads TGTGCCAGCAGCTACAGGACTAGCGGGGTTACCTACAATGAGCAGTTCTTC.

The chain links TRBV9 to TRBJ1-6; perhaps TRBD1 as D (6 bases). The CDR3 totals 15 residues. Trimming took 4 bases from V and 7 from J, leaving 15 bases between them. In germline, CDR1 is SGDLS, CDR2 YYNGEE. CDR3 nucleotide sequence: TGTGCCAGCAGCACCGAGGACAGTACCAATTCACCCCTCCACTTT. Amino acid sequence: CASSTEDSTNSPLHF.

The chain joins TRBV7-9 to TRBJ2-7; no firm D call. Between the trimmed V and J ends, which lost 2 bases and 3 bases, there was a span of 11 bases. The CDR3 runs to 14 residues. Germline CDR1 is SEHNR and CDR2 is FQNEAQ (reference sequence). The CDR3 sequence is CASSLSELHYEQYF. The CDR3 region has the DNA TGTGCCAGCAGCTTAAGCGAGCTCCACTACGAGCAGTACTTC. Supplemented by reference TRBV7-9 and TRBJ2-7, the full variable domain reads DTGVSQNPRHKITKRGQNVTFRCDPISEHNRLYWYRQTLGQGPEFLTYFQNEAQLEKSRLLSDRFSAERPKGSFSTLEIQRTEQGDSAMYLCASSLSELHYEQYFGPGTRLTVT.

This chain connects TRBV6-5 to TRBJ1-1; 10 positions agree with TRBD1. There are 16 residues in the CDR3. The V gene end was trimmed by 4 bases and the J gene end by 1 base; junction bases not matched to a gene: 6. Germline V lookup: CDR1 MNHEY, CDR2 SVGAGI. This CDR3 reads CASSSGTGVRNTEAFF. The CDR3 DNA reads TGTGCCAGCAGTTCTGGGACAGGGGTAAGGAACACTGAAGCTTTCTTT.

The chain carries TRBV11-2 and TRBJ2-1; 8 nucleotides agree with TRBD2. The germline V gene has CDR1 SGHAT and CDR2 FQNNGV. Trimming took 5 bases from V and 3 from J; bases not matched to a gene: 12. This CDR3 region has 17 residues. The CDR3 spells CASSERLGLGGYNEQFF. In DNA, the CDR3 is TGTGCCAGCAGCGAGAGATTGGGACTAGGAGGCTACAATGAGCAGTTCTTC.

With respect to this clone: Other DNA sequences in this specimen translate into the identical CDR3. The chain has TRBV7-2 and TRBJ1-5; the match to TRBD1 covers 8 bases. The CDR3 has 15 residues. V was clipped by 4 bases and J by 2 bases; unmatched bases: 4. CDR1 and CDR2 from the germline V gene are SGHTA and FQGNSA. CDR3 in DNA: TGTGCCAGCAGCTCGCAGGGGGCGGGCAATCAGCCCCAGCATTTT. It specifies CASSSQGAGNQPQHF.

The chain joins TRBV5-4 to TRBJ2-5, with TRBD1 as a possible D gene (6 bases). The V end was cut by 3 bases, the J end by 5 bases, with 14 bases between. The CDR3 extends over 14 amino acids. Germline CDR1 is SGHNT and CDR2 is YYREEE (reference sequence). The CDR3 sequence is CASSSLQGSETQYF. DNA for the CDR3: TGTGCCAGCAGCTCTTTACAGGGATCGGAGACCCAGTACTTC.

This clone appeared a single time. In the same sample, other DNA sequences code for this CDR3. The J gene is TRBJ2-7, the V gene TRBV7-2; D is unclear. Trimming took 0 bases from V and 1 from J, leaving 7 bases between them. CDR1 and CDR2 (germline): SGHTA, FQGNSA. The CDR3 consists of 14 residues. CDR3 in DNA: TGTGCCAGCAGCTTAGCGCGCCAGTCCTACGAGCAGTACTTC. Protein: CASSLARQSYEQYF.

This chain links TRBV28 with TRBJ2-7; 9 bases fit TRBD2. Unmatched junction bases numbered 4, after V lost 10 bases and J lost 3 bases. CDR1 and CDR2 from the germline V gene are MDHEN and SYDVKM. The CDR3 spans 12 residues. The CDR3 DNA sequence: TGTGCCACCGGGACTAGCTACTACGAGCAGTACTTC. Its protein is CATGTSYYEQYF.

The rearrangement joins TRBV7-9 to TRBJ1-4; D not resolved. There are 15 residues in the CDR3. V lost 1 base to trimming and J lost 7 bases, with 13 bases between them. Germline V gene sequence: CDR1 SEHNR, CDR2 FQNEAQ (reference sequence). This CDR3 reads CASSLGRATGEKLFF. The CDR3 bases are TGTGCCAGCAGCTTAGGTAGGGCCACGGGTGAAAAACTGTTTTTT.

CDR3 DNA: TGTGCCAGCAGCTTAAGTCCGGCAGGGGGCTATGGCTACACCTTC. It translates to CASSLSPAGGYGYTF. The chain employs TRBV5-4 and TRBJ1-2, with TRBD1 identical over 7 bases. The V segment lost 2 bases and the J segment 4 bases; nucleotides outside the gene matches: 8. Germline CDR1 is SGHNT and CDR2 is YYREEE (reference sequence). The CDR3 runs 15 residues. The full variable domain, completed using reference TRBV5-4 and TRBJ1-2, is ETGVTQSPTHLIKTRGQQVTLRCSSQSGHNTVSWYQQALGQGPQFIFQYYREEENGRGNFPPRFSGLQFPNYSSELNVNALELDDSALYLCASSLSPAGGYGYTFGSGTRLTVV.

The V and J genes are TRBV5-6 and TRBJ1-6; no clear D gene. Germline CDR1 is SGHDT and CDR2 is YYEEEE. The V end was cut by 2 bases, the J end by 2 bases, with 20 bases between. The CDR3 is 19 residues long. CDR3 DNA: TGTGCCAGCAGCTTTTTCGGTGCCTATGGCCGGACCTATAATTCACCCCTCCACTTT. Its translation: CASSFFGAYGRTYNSPLHF.

V is TRBV5-6 and J is TRBJ2-7, with 8 bases lining up with TRBD1. This CDR3 spans 14 amino acids. Trimming cost V 4 bases and J 5 bases; bases outside gene matches: 8. Germline V gene data show CDR1 as SGHDT and CDR2 as YYEEEE. The CDR3 sequence is CASSQWDRIHEQYF. The CDR3 region has the DNA TGTGCCAGCAGCCAATGGGACAGGATCCACGAGCAGTACTTC.

This sequence joins TRBV29-1 and TRBJ2-7, with 7 bases fitting TRBD2. V gave up 5 bases and J gave up 0 bases; unmatched junction bases: 7. Looked up from germline, CDR1 is SQVTM and CDR2 is ANQGSEA. The CDR3 runs to 14 residues. CDR3 in amino acids: CSVHLRGSSYEQYF. As DNA, the CDR3 is TGCAGCGTTCACCTGCGGGGGTCCTCCTACGAGCAGTACTTC.

The rearrangement joins TRBV28 to TRBJ1-5; tentatively, D is TRBD1 (5 bases). The V end was cut by 5 bases, the J end by 4 bases, with 24 bases between. This CDR3 comprises 18 residues. The V gene's germline CDR1 is MDHEN and CDR2 SYDVKM. This CDR3 reads CASSPLPVRQGLNQPQHF. The DNA of the CDR3 is TGTGCCAGCAGTCCCCTCCCAGTTCGCCAGGGTCTAAATCAGCCCCAGCATTTT.

The rearrangement uses TRBV27 and TRBJ2-5; 8 bases align to TRBD1. Trimming at V came to 4 bases and at J to 1 base, leaving 5 bases not matched to a gene. Germline CDR1 is MNHEY and CDR2 is SMNVEV (reference sequence). The CDR3 contains 15 residues. The CDR3 protein is CASSSGQGGQETQYF. The CDR3 DNA reads as TGTGCCAGCAGTTCCGGACAGGGTGGCCAAGAGACCCAGTACTTC.

This clone was observed a handful of times. The J gene is TRBJ2-7, the V gene TRBV6-4, with 9 bases aligning to TRBD2. The germline CDR1 and CDR2 sequences are MRHNA and SNTAGT. The V segment lost 4 bases and the J segment 2 bases; nucleotides outside the gene matches: 3. The CDR3 sequence is 14 residues long. For the CDR3, the DNA is TGTGCCAGCAGTGCGACTAGCGGTACCTACGAGCAGTACTTC. Amino acid sequence: CASSATSGTYEQYF.

V and J are TRBV2 and TRBJ1-2; no reliable D call. Germline CDR1 and CDR2: SNHLY and FYNNEI. The CDR3 is made up of 13 amino acids. V lost 7 bases and J lost 3, with 12 bases in between. The CDR3 protein is CASTDRTDYGYTF. Written as DNA, the CDR3 is TGTGCCAGCACCGACCGGACGGACTATGGCTACACCTTC.